This T cell receptor (beta chain) comes out of a study of OX40 agonist ivuxolimab in advanced cancers. The wider study: A diagnosis of hepatocellular carcinoma, melanoma, renal cell or head and neck cancer was present in dose-escalation patients. Patients were under 90% male with ages about 20 to 79, mean approximately 62. Regarding the study as a whole: Not determined was the antigen specificity of the expanded peripheral T cells.

Trimming took 4 bases from V and 4 from J; bases not matched to a gene: 5. CDR1 is SGHVS and CDR2 is FNYEAQ in the germline V gene. CDR3 length: 15 residues. About this clone: Its antigen is unidentified.

Measured with immunoSEQ multiplex PCR; TCRdb has only the in-frame clones, and not every one. The top ten clones hold 9.5% to 15% of a sample with tens of thousands of clones, over 70% of them seen once. The sequence derives from an adult with an advanced solid tumor such as melanoma, head and neck, liver or kidney cancer. The sample in question was CD4+ or CD8+ T cells sorted from blood, obtained in a trial of the OX40 agonist ivuxolimab. V is TRBV7-6 and J is TRBJ2-1, with TRBD2 identical over 9 bases. The CDR3: CASSYRGRGYNEQFF. In DNA form, the CDR3 reads TGTGCCAGCAGCTACCGCGGGAGGGGTTACAATGAGCAGTTCTTC.